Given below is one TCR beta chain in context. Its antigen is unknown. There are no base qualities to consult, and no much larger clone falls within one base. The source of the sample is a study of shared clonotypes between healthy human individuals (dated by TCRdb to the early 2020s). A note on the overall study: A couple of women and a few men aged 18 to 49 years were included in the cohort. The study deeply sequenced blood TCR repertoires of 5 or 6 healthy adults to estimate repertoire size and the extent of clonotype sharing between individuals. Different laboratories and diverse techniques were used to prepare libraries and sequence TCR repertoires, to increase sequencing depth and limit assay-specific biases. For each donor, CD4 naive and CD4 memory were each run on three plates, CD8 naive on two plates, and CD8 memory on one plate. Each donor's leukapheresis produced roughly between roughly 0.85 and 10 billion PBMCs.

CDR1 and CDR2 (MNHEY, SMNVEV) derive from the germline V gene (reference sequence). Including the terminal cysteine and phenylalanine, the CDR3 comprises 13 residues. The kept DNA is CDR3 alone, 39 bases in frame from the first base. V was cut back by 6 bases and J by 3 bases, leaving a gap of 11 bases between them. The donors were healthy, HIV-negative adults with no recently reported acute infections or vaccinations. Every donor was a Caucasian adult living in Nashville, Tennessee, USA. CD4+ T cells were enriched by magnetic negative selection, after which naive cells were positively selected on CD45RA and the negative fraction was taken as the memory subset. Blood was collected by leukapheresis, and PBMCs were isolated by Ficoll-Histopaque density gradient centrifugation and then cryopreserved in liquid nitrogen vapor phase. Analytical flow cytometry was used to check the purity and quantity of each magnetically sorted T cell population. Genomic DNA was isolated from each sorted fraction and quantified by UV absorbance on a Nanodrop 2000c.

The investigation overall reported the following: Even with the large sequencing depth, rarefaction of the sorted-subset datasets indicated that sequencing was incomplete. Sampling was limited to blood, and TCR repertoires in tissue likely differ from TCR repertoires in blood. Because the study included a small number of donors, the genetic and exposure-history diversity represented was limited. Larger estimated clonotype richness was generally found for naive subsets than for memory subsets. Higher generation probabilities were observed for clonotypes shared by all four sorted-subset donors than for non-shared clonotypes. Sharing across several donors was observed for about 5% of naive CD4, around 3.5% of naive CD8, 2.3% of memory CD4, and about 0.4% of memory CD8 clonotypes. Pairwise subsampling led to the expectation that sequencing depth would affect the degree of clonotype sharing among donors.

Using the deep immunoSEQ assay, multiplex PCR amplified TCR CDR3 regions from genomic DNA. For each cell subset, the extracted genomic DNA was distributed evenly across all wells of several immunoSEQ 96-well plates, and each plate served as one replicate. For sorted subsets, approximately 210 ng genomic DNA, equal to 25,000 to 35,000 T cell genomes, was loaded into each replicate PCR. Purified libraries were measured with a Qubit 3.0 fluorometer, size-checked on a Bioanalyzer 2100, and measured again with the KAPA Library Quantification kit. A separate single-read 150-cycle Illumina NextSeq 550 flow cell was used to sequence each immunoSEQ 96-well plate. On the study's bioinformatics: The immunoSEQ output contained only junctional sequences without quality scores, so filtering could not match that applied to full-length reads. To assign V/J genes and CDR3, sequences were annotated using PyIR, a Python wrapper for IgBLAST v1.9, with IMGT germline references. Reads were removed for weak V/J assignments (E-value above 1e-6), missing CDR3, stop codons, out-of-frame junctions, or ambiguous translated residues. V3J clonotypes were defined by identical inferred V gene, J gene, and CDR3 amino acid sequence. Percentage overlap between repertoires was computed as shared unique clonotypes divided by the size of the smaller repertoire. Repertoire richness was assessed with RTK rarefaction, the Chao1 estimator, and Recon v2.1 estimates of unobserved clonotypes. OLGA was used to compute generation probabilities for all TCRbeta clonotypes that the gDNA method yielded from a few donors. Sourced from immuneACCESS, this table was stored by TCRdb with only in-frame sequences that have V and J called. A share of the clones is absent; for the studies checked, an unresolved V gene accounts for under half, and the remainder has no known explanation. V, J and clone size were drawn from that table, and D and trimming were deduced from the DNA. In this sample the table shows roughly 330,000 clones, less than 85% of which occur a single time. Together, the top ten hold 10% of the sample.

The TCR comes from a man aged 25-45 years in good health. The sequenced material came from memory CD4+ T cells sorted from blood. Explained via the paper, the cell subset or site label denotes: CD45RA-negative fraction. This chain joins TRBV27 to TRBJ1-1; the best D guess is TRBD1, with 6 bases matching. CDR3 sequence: CASSPTGYTEAFF. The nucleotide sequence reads TGTGCCAGCAGCCCTACAGGGTACACTGAAGCTTTCTTT.